Presented here are 29 T cell receptor beta chains from one specimen sequenced in a study of regulatory T cells in long-lasting Graves disease. Time point here: persistent/refractory GD, antithyroid drugs over 5 years with positive TRAb. From PBMCs, RNA was extracted and then used to make the TCR library. TCR beta libraries were built with iRepertoire HTBI primers and Arm-PCR of CDR3 regions. From the multiplex PCR reads, TCRdb called clonotypes with MiXCR, one entry per CDR3 protein. The table records a few hundred thousand distinct CDR3 sequences, 20% to 30% of them present only once. The sequences come from peripheral blood mononuclear cells (PBMCs), collected when the disease was refractory, from a patient treated with antithyroid drugs. The receptors come from a female donor with Graves disease.

This clonotype was seen many times. CDR3 sequence reads: CSAGQGNGYTF. The CDR3 DNA is TGCAGTGCGGGACAGGGGAATGGCTACACCTTC. V is TRBV20-1 and J is TRBJ1-2; TRBD1 aligns across 10 bases. Losses at the gene ends were 6 bases for V and 6 bases for J; bases not matched to a gene: 1. Germline loops: CDR1 DFQATT, CDR2 SNEGSKA (reference sequence). This CDR3 spans 11 amino acids.

The chain is built from TRBV6-5 and TRBJ2-2; D is undetermined. The V gene's germline CDR1 is MNHEY and CDR2 SVGAGI. This CDR3 contains 12 residues. V lost 0 bases, J lost 7 bases, and 3 bases lay in between. This CDR3 reads CASSYSNGELFF. The DNA for the CDR3 is TGTGCCAGCAGTTACTCGAACGGGGAGCTGTTTTTT.

The chain uses TRBV24-1 and TRBJ1-1; 9 nucleotides agree with TRBD1. With 8 bases clipped from V and 8 bases from J, the junction kept 5 bases outside the gene matches. CDR1 KGHDR and CDR2 SFDVKD come from the germline V gene. CDR3 size: 12 residues. The CDR3 DNA reads as TGTGCCACCAAACAGGGGGCGAGAGAAGCTTTCTTT. Translation gives CATKQGAREAFF.

The chain is built from TRBV6-1 and TRBJ2-1; the match to TRBD1 covers 10 bases. V trimming: 4 bases; J trimming: 8 bases; junction bases outside the gene matches: 11. Germline loops: CDR1 MNHNS, CDR2 SASEGT. The CDR3 extends over 16 amino acids. CDR3 sequence reads: CASSVRRDRGGDEQFF. The CDR3 DNA sequence: TGTGCCAGCAGTGTCAGGAGGGACAGGGGCGGCGATGAGCAGTTCTTC.

The gene calls are TRBV20-1 and TRBJ2-4, with TRBD2 as a possible D gene (6 bases). Trimming removed 2 bases from V and 3 bases from J, with 8 bases in between. Germline V gene sequence: CDR1 DFQATT, CDR2 SNEGSKA (reference sequence). This CDR3 contains 13 residues. The CDR3 region has the DNA TGCAGTGCTAGACAGGGAGGCAAAAACATTCAGTACTTC. Protein sequence: CSARQGGKNIQYF.

This clonotype was counted only a few times. The chain employs TRBV20-1 and TRBJ2-2, with TRBD2 matching 8 bases. CDR3 length equals 14 residues. V shed 5 bases, J shed 6 bases, and the junction held 8 bases outside the gene matches. CDR1 DFQATT and CDR2 SNEGSKA come from the germline V gene (reference sequence). In DNA form, the CDR3 reads TGCAGTGCTCCTCAGCGGGAGCAGGCCGGGGAGCTGTTTTTT. Translating gives CSAPQREQAGELFF.

This clonotype has ten or more counts. The chain's CDR3 is CASRLGTVGEQYF. CDR3 DNA: TGTGCCAGCAGACTAGGGACAGTTGGCGAGCAGTACTTC. The gene calls are TRBV12-3 or TRBV12-4 and TRBJ2-7; TRBD1 matches 7 bases. With 6 bases clipped from V and 6 bases from J, the junction kept 8 bases outside the gene matches. The CDR3 runs to 13 residues.

CDR3 DNA sequence: TGCAGTGCCATCCAGGGCCTGAGGTCTCAGCCCCAGCATTTT. Amino acids: CSAIQGLRSQPQHF. The chain is built from TRBV20-1 and TRBJ1-5; tentative D call: TRBD1 (5 bases). This CDR3 spans 14 amino acids. Trimming stripped 6 bases from V and 6 bases from J, with 18 bases between. Germline V gives CDR1 DFQATT, CDR2 SNEGSKA (reference sequence).

The V and J genes are TRBV5-1 and TRBJ1-1; 9 bases are shared with TRBD1. After removal of 4 bases from V and 0 bases from J, the junction contained 7 bases not matched to a gene. Germline CDR1 and CDR2: SGHRS and YFSETQ. The CDR3 loop spans 16 amino acids. The CDR3 DNA sequence: TGCGCCAGCAGCCCAGGACAGGGGATTATGAACACTGAAGCTTTCTTT. This codes for CASSPGQGIMNTEAFF.

In this sample, this clonotype turned up a few times. This rearrangement joins TRBV5-6 to TRBJ2-7; D is unresolved. This CDR3 comprises 14 residues. CDR1 SGHDT and CDR2 YYEEEE come from the germline V gene. The V gene lost 2 bases and the J gene lost 2 bases, with 11 bases spanning the gap. The CDR3 loop is CASSFWTLTYEQYF. CDR3 sequence (DNA): TGTGCCAGCAGCTTCTGGACCCTTACCTACGAGCAGTACTTC.

In its sample, this clonotype was seen a few times. This sequence joins TRBV20-1 and TRBJ1-5; D possibly corresponds to TRBD1 (6 bases). The ends were cut back, 6 bases at V and 0 bases at J, with 15 bases in the middle. The CDR3 is 15 amino acids. Germline CDR1 is DFQATT and CDR2 is SNEGSKA (reference sequence). CDR3 in DNA: TGCAGTGCCAGCACAGGGAGCTATAGCAATCAGCCCCAGCATTTT. Protein sequence: CSASTGSYSNQPQHF.

Ten or more counts support this clonotype. The CDR3 DNA follows: TGCGCCAGCAGCTTGGGATTGACGGGGAACACTGAAGCTTTCTTT. Translation gives CASSLGLTGNTEAFF. The chain recombines TRBV5-1 with TRBJ1-1; no reliable D call. The CDR3 runs 15 residues. Germline assignment: CDR1 SGHRS and CDR2 YFSETQ. Trimming took 0 bases from V and 1 from J, leaving 10 bases between them. Combining the CDR3 with reference TRBV5-1 and TRBJ1-1 gives the whole variable domain KAGVTQTPRYLIKTRGQQVTLSCSPISGHRSVSWYQQTPGQGLQFLFEYFSETQRNKGNFPGRFSGRQFSNSRSEMNVSTLELGDSALYLCASSLGLTGNTEAFFGQGTRLTVV.

This clonotype was observed at least ten times. The J gene is TRBJ2-7, the V gene TRBV24-1, with D perhaps assigned TRBD1 or TRBD2 (7 bases each). Germline-derived CDR1 and CDR2 are KGHDR and SFDVKD. This CDR3 is 17 amino acids long. Trimming removed 12 bases at V and 0 bases at J, with 26 bases between. CDR3 region: CAGGGAGVFPSSYEQYF. Written as DNA, the CDR3 is TGTGCCGGAGGGGGCGCGGGAGTTTTTCCCAGCTCCTACGAGCAGTACTTC.

This clonotype was found a few times. The chain employs TRBV29-1 and TRBJ2-3; no reliable D call. Germline CDR1 and CDR2: SQVTM and ANQGSEA. Between the trimmed V and J ends, which lost 0 bases and 6 bases, there was a span of 13 bases. The CDR3 is made up of 14 amino acids. CDR3 protein: CSVEENFQGDTQYF. CDR3 DNA: TGCAGCGTTGAAGAAAACTTCCAAGGGGATACGCAGTATTTT.

Ten or more counts support this clonotype. The chain employs TRBV6-2 or TRBV6-3 and TRBJ2-7, with 10 bases matching TRBD2. Trimming cost V 3 bases and J 3 bases; bases outside gene matches: 2. CDR3 length equals 14 residues. Germline lookup yields CDR1 MNHEY and CDR2 SVGEGT. The CDR3 DNA reads TGTGCCAGCAGTTATAGGACTAGCGGCTACGAGCAGTACTTC. Its translation: CASSYRTSGYEQYF.

This clonotype occurred a few times. This chain uses TRBV19 with TRBJ1-1, with 7 bases identical to TRBD1. V dropped 7 bases and J dropped 4; count of bases not matched to a gene: 6. This CDR3 region has 13 residues. Germline V gene lookup returns CDR1 LNHDA and CDR2 SQIVND (reference sequence). Here the CDR3 reads CASIRRQGTEAFF. The CDR3, as DNA: TGTGCCAGTATCAGAAGACAGGGCACTGAAGCTTTCTTT.

This clonotype was seen more than once but under ten times. J is TRBJ1-5 and V is TRBV5-6; TRBD1 matches 11 bases. The CDR3 is made up of 16 amino acids. After removal of 4 bases from V and 2 bases from J, the junction contained 5 bases not matched to a gene. Germline loops: CDR1 SGHDT, CDR2 YYEEEE. CDR3 amino acids: CASSVGQGGGNQPQHF. In nucleotides, the CDR3 is TGTGCCAGCAGCGTGGGACAGGGGGGCGGCAATCAGCCCCAGCATTTT.

This clonotype was picked up many times. V and J are TRBV12-3 or TRBV12-4 and TRBJ1-6; the D is unclear. The CDR3 contains 14 residues. The ends were cut back, 2 bases at V and 8 bases at J, with 10 bases in the middle. This CDR3 reads CASSLWEVDSPLHF. CDR3 DNA sequence: TGTGCCAGCAGTTTATGGGAGGTTGATTCACCCCTCCACTTT.

Only a few counts were recorded for this clonotype. V gene TRBV3-1 combines with J gene TRBJ2-7; 7 bases map to TRBD2. This CDR3 is 15 amino acids long. V was pared by 4 bases and J by 0 bases, with 6 bases of the junction left unmatched. The germline V gene has CDR1 LGHDT and CDR2 YNNKEL (reference sequence). The CDR3: CASSPSGISSYEQYF. In DNA form, the CDR3 reads TGTGCCAGCAGCCCCAGCGGGATTAGCTCCTACGAGCAGTACTTC.

This sequence joins TRBV11-2 and TRBJ1-1, with D uncertain. Germline V gives CDR1 SGHAT, CDR2 FQNNGV. The CDR3 contains 14 residues. V lost 1 base and J 0 bases, leaving 6 bases between the germline ends. In DNA, the CDR3 is TGTGCCAGCAGCTTAGCTCTTCTGAACACTGAAGCTTTCTTT. It yields the protein CASSLALLNTEAFF.

This clonotype was seen a handful of times. V and J are TRBV18 and TRBJ2-7; 12 nucleotides agree with TRBD2. Trimming removed 6 bases from V and 1 base from J; junction bases left unmatched: 10. Germline V gene lookup returns CDR1 KGHSH and CDR2 LQKENI. The CDR3 covers 17 residues. CDR3 DNA sequence: TGTGCCAGCTCCGAACTAGCGGGAGGCCCCTCTTCCTACGAGCAGTACTTC. Translated: CASSELAGGPSSYEQYF.

This clonotype was counted many times. The CDR3 sequence: CASRPGPTNTEAFF. For the CDR3, the DNA is TGTGCCAGCAGACCCGGACCAACGAACACTGAAGCTTTCTTT. This chain joins TRBV28 and TRBJ1-1; D gene unclear. Germline assignment: CDR1 MDHEN and CDR2 SYDVKM. Trimming left V 6 bases short and J 1 base short, with 12 bases between. The CDR3 has 14 residues.

This clonotype was picked up a small number of times. CDR3 sequence: CSVQTSGRGYEQYF. CDR3 sequence (DNA): TGCAGTGTTCAGACTAGCGGGAGGGGATACGAGCAGTACTTC. This rearrangement joins TRBV20-1 to TRBJ2-7, with TRBD2 matching over 14 bases. Losses at the gene ends were 7 bases for V and 4 bases for J; bases not matched to a gene: 6. The CDR3 length is 14 residues. From germline, CDR1 is DFQATT and CDR2 SNEGSKA (reference sequence).

The J gene is TRBJ2-5, the V gene TRBV6-5; 7 bases are a match to TRBD2. The CDR3 has 14 residues. CDR1 MNHEY and CDR2 SVGAGI come from the germline V gene. With 2 bases clipped from V and 5 bases from J, the junction kept 5 bases outside the gene matches. CDR3 in DNA: TGTGCCAGCAGTTACGCGACTAGCCTGGAGACCCAGTACTTC. This codes for CASSYATSLETQYF.

This clonotype was recorded a few times. CDR3 protein: CSAPDKGLYEQYF. Written as DNA, the CDR3 is TGCAGTGCTCCCGACAAGGGGCTCTACGAGCAGTACTTC. The chain combines TRBV20-1 with TRBJ2-7; the D gene is possibly TRBD1 (5 bases). The CDR3 has 13 amino acids. CDR1 and CDR2 (germline): DFQATT, SNEGSKA (reference sequence). V was clipped by 5 bases and J by 3 bases, with 14 bases between them.

This clonotype was counted only a few times. This chain uses TRBV5-1 with TRBJ1-2; no definite D call. V was pared by 5 bases and J by 5 bases, with 10 bases between. Per germline, CDR1 SGHRS and CDR2 YFSETQ. This CDR3 contains 12 residues. DNA of the CDR3: TGCGCCAGCAGACCAGAATCGTATGGCTACACCTTC. It encodes CASRPESYGYTF. The complete variable domain, with remaining parts taken from reference TRBV5-1 and TRBJ1-2, reads KAGVTQTPRYLIKTRGQQVTLSCSPISGHRSVSWYQQTPGQGLQFLFEYFSETQRNKGNFPGRFSGRQFSNSRSEMNVSTLELGDSALYLCASRPESYGYTFGSGTRLTVV.

The rearrangement joins TRBV5-8 to TRBJ1-2; TRBD1 aligns across 7 bases. The CDR3 is made up of 16 amino acids. CDR1 SGHTS and CDR2 YDEGEE come from the germline V gene. V lost 4 bases and J lost 5; bases outside the gene matches: 14. For the CDR3, the DNA is TGTGCCAGCAGCCCAGACGGGACAGCGGGGTATTATGGCTACACCTTC. Amino acid sequence: CASSPDGTAGYYGYTF.

In its sample, this clonotype was seen many times. The chain employs TRBV30 and TRBJ2-7; 9 bases fit TRBD2. The CDR3 sequence is 15 residues long. With V trimmed by 5 bases and J by 1 base, 9 bases remained unmatched. CDR1 and CDR2 (germline): GTSNPN, SVGIG (reference sequence). This chain's CDR3 is CAWSSGRRLSYEQYF. The CDR3 DNA reads TGTGCCTGGTCGAGCGGGAGGAGACTTTCCTACGAGCAGTACTTC.

V usage is TRBV29-1 and J usage is TRBJ2-1; 11 nucleotides match TRBD2. CDR3 length equals 14 residues. Per the germline V gene, CDR1 is SQVTM and CDR2 is ANQGSEA. The CDR3 nucleotides read TGCAGTTCTAGCGGGAGGAATAACTACAATGAGCAGTTCTTC. Its translation is CSSSGRNNYNEQFF.